This record concerns one T cell receptor beta chain sequence. Its antigen is currently unknown. Germline V gene lookup returns CDR1 SGHTA and CDR2 FQGNSA. Trimming cost V 5 bases and J 6 bases, with 7 bases left between them. This CDR3 is 11 amino acids long. The sample is drawn from a study of blood T cells in healthy people across ages. Study as a whole: Template switching recovered approximately one barcoded beta molecule for every two T cells.

Study-level points and caveats: Diversity of TCR beta per million T cells declined in a roughly linear way with age.

For the second PCR, which ran for 7 to 11 cycles, a sample-barcoded 5' primer and a J-beta primer mix were used. TCRdb used MiXCR to reprocess the 5' RACE reads, holding one entry per CDR3 protein. Of 1.5 million to 2 million distinct CDR3 sequences listed, 28% are singletons. Around 10 milliliters of peripheral blood were drawn from each donor. A minimum of 5 micrograms of total RNA was extracted per sample. This rearrangement joins TRBV7-2 to TRBJ2-5; D may be TRBD2 (5 bases). This sequence originates from a woman in her twenties or thirties in good health. The specimen sequenced was blood. The CDR3 is CASSRGKTQYF. In DNA form, the CDR3 reads TGTGCCAGCAGCCGGGGAAAGACCCAGTACTTC. The entire variable domain, with the rest obtained from reference TRBV7-2 and TRBJ2-5, is as follows: GAGVSQSPSNKVTEKGKDVELRCDPISGHTALYWYRQSLGQGLEFLIYFQGNSAPDKSGLPSDRFSAERTGGSVSTLTIQRTQQEDSAVYLCASSRGKTQYFGPGTRLLVL.